The clone carrying this TCR beta chain was detected only a few times. No antigen is known for it. A single base separates this from a much larger clone, so it may be a read error. These data belong to a study of blood T cells in healthy people across ages. The study, taken as a whole, reports: Diversity of TCR beta per million T cells declined in a roughly linear way with age.

A second PCR, run for roughly 7 to 11 cycles, used a sample-barcoded 5' primer plus a J-beta primer mix. TCRdb independently ran MiXCR on the 5' RACE reads; one entry per CDR3 protein. The sample includes hundreds of thousands of distinct CDR3 sequences, about 32% seen only once; the top ten take 15%. Germline loops: CDR1 SGHTA, CDR2 FQGTGA. The CDR3 runs to 17 residues. The V end lost 5 bases, the J end lost 0 bases, and 17 bases lay between the germline ends. The sequenced material came from blood. The chain is built from TRBV7-3 and TRBJ2-1; D gene ambiguous. The sequence was collected from a woman aged 80 or older in good health. CDR3 sequence: CASSPGLRGGSYNEQFF. The CDR3 DNA sequence: TGTGCCAGCAGCCCCGGTCTTCGTGGCGGCTCCTACAATGAGCAGTTCTTC.